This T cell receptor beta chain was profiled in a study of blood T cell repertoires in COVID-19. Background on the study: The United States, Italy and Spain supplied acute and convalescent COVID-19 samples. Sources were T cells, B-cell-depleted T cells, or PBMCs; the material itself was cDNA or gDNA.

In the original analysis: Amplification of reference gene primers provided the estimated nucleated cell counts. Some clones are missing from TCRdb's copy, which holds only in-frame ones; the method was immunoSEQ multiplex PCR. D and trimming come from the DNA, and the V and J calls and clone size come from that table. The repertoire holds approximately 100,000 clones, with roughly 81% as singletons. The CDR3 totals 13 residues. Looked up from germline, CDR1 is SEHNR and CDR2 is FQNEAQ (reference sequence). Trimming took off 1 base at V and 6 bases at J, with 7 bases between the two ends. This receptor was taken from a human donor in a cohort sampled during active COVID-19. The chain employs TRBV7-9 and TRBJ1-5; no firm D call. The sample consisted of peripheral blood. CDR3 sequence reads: CASSLDGVQPQHF. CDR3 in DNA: TGTGCCAGCAGCTTAGACGGGGTTCAGCCCCAGCATTTT.